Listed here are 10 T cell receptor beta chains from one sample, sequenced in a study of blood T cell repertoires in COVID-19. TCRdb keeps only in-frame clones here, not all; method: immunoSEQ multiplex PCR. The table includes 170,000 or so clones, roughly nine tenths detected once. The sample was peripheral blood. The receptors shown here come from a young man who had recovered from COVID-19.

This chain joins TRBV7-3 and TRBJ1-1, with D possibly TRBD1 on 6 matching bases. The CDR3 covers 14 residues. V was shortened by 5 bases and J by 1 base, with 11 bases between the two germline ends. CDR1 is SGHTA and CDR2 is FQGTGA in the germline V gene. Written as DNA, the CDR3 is TGTGCCAGCAGCGAGGGGGTTGGGAACACTGAAGCTTTCTTT. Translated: CASSEGVGNTEAFF. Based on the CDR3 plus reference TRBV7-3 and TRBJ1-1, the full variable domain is GAGVSQTPSNKVTEKGKYVELRCDPISGHTALYWYRQSLGQGPEFLIYFQGTGAADDSGLPNDRFFAVRPEGSVSTLKIQRTERGDSAVYLCASSEGVGNTEAFFGQGTRLTVV.

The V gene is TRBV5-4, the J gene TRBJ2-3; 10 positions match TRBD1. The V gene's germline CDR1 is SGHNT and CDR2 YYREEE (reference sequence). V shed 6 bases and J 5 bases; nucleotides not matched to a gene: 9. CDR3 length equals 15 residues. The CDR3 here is CASTATGGGGDTQYF. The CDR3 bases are TGTGCCAGCACAGCGACAGGGGGCGGCGGAGATACGCAGTATTTT.

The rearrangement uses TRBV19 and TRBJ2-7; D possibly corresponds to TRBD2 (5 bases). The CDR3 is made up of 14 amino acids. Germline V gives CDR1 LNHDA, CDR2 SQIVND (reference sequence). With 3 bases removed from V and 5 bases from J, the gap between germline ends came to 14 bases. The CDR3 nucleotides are TGTGCCAGTAGTATTCGAACTAGGGCGAACGAGCAGTACTTC. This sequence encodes CASSIRTRANEQYF.

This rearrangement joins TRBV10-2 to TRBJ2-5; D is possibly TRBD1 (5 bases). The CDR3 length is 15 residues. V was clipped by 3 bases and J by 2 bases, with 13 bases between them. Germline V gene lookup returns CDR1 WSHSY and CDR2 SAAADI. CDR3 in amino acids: CASSERDRYQETQYF. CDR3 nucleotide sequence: TGCGCCAGCAGTGAACGAGACAGATATCAAGAGACCCAGTACTTC.

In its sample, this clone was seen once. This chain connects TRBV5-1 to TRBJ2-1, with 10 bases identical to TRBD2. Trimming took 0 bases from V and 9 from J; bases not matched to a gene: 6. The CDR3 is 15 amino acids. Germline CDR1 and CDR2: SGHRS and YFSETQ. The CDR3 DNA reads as TGCGCCAGCAGCTTGGGGCTAGCGGGAGATGGTGAGCAGTTCTTC. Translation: CASSLGLAGDGEQFF.

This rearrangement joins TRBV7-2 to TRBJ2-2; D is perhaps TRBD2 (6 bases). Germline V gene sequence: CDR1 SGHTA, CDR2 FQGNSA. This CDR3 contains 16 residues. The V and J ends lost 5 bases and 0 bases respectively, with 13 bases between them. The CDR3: CASSPRAGTNTGELFF. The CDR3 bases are TGTGCCAGCAGCCCCAGGGCGGGGACGAACACCGGGGAGCTGTTTTTT.

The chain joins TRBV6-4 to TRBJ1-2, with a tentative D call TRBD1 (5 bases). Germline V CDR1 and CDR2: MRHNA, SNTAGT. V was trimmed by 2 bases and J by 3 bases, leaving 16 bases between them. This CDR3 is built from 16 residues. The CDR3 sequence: CASSDLAGGVDYGYTF. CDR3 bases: TGTGCCAGCAGTGACCTGGCAGGAGGGGTTGACTATGGCTACACCTTC.

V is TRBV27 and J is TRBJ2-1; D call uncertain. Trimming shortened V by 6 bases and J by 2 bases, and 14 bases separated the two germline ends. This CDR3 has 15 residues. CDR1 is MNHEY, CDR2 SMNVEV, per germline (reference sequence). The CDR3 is CASSWAGSAYNEQFF. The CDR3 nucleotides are TGTGCCAGCAGCTGGGCTGGGTCGGCCTACAATGAGCAGTTCTTC.

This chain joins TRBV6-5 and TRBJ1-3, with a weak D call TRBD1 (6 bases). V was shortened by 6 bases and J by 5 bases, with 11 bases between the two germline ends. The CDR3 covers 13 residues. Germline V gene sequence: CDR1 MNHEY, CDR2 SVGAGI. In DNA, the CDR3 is TGTGCCAGCAGCCGGACAGATAGAAACACCATATATTTT. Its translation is CASSRTDRNTIYF.

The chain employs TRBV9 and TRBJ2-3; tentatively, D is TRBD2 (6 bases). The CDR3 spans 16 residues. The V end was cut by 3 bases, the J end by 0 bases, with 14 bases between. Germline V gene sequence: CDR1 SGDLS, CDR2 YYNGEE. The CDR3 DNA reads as TGTGCCAGCAGCGCCCCAGCGGCGGGGAGCACAGATACGCAGTATTTT. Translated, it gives CASSAPAAGSTDTQYF. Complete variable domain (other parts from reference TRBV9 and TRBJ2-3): DSGVTQTPKHLITATGQRVTLRCSPRSGDLSVYWYQQSLDQGLQFLIQYYNGEERAKGNILERFSAQQFPDLHSELNLSSLELGDSALYFCASSAPAAGSTDTQYFGPGTRLTVL.